Each of the 12 T cell receptor beta chains below was sequenced from the same sample in a study of OX40 agonist ivuxolimab in advanced cancers. The library was made by the immunoSEQ multiplex PCR assay. TCRdb re-hosts the immuneACCESS table, in-frame sequences only. Its copies lack some clones; in the studies checked, an unresolved V gene accounts for under half of them, and the cause for the rest is not known. The sample table holds tens of thousands of clones, of which approximately 90% were seen once. Under 0.4% of the sample goes to the ten largest clones. The starting material was CD4+ or CD8+ T cells sorted from blood, obtained in a trial of the OX40 agonist ivuxolimab. All receptors derive from an adult with an advanced solid tumor such as melanoma, head and neck, liver or kidney cancer.

The V and J genes are TRBV19 and TRBJ2-7; no reliable D call. CDR1 is LNHDA and CDR2 is SQIVND in the germline V gene (reference sequence). CDR3 length: 14 amino acids. The V end was cut by 5 bases, the J end by 5 bases, with 16 bases between. CDR3 bases: TGTGCCAGTAGTGAATGGGGTTCGAGACACGAGCAGTACTTC. Protein product: CASSEWGSRHEQYF.

In this sample, this clone turned up once. The rearrangement links TRBV5-1 to TRBJ2-1, with 10 bases lining up with TRBD2. The J segment lost 3 bases and the V segment lost 0 bases, leaving 0 bases of the junction unmatched. The CDR3 totals 15 residues. Germline assignment: CDR1 SGHRS and CDR2 YFSETQ. CDR3 in amino acids: CASSLASGGYNEQFF. CDR3 nucleotides: TGCGCCAGCAGCTTGGCTAGCGGGGGCTACAATGAGCAGTTCTTC.

The rearrangement uses TRBV6-6 and TRBJ1-5; D is possibly TRBD1 (6 bases). The germline V gene has CDR1 MNHNY and CDR2 SVGAGI (reference sequence). This CDR3 has 14 residues. V was cut by 6 bases and J by 3 bases, with 12 bases left in between. CDR3 nucleotide sequence: TGTGCCAGCAGGTTGGACAGCCACAATCAGCCCCAGCATTTT. Protein product: CASRLDSHNQPQHF.

This clone was counted only a few times. The chain joins TRBV5-1 to TRBJ2-3; the match to TRBD2 covers 12 bases. CDR3 length: 16 residues. J gave up 4 bases and V 4 bases, and 7 bases lay outside the gene matches. Per the germline V gene, CDR1 is SGHRS and CDR2 is YFSETQ. The CDR3 sequence is CASSMRLAGEADTQYF. DNA of the CDR3: TGCGCCAGCAGCATGAGACTAGCGGGAGAGGCAGATACGCAGTATTTT.

The chain recombines TRBV5-1 with TRBJ2-3, with D perhaps TRBD1 (6 bases). V dropped 2 bases and J dropped 0 bases, with 19 bases sitting between them. CDR3 length equals 18 residues. Per the germline V gene, CDR1 is SGHRS and CDR2 is YFSETQ. The CDR3: CASSFRGLGQSSTDTQYF. In DNA, the CDR3 is TGCGCCAGCAGCTTCCGTGGCCTTGGACAGTCCAGCACAGATACGCAGTATTTT. Using reference TRBV5-1 and TRBJ2-3 for the parts outside the CDR3, the full variable domain is KAGVTQTPRYLIKTRGQQVTLSCSPISGHRSVSWYQQTPGQGLQFLFEYFSETQRNKGNFPGRFSGRQFSNSRSEMNVSTLELGDSALYLCASSFRGLGQSSTDTQYFGPGTRLTVL.

V usage is TRBV7-2 and J usage is TRBJ2-2, with D perhaps TRBD2 (6 bases). CDR1 and CDR2 (germline): SGHTA, FQGNSA. The CDR3 is 17 amino acids. Trimming pared 1 base from V and 0 bases from J, leaving 12 bases between. CDR3 amino acids: CASSLGQWGANTGELFF. CDR3 bases: TGTGCCAGCAGCTTAGGTCAATGGGGGGCGAACACCGGGGAGCTGTTTTTT. Variable domain in full (rest from reference TRBV7-2 and TRBJ2-2): GAGVSQSPSNKVTEKGKDVELRCDPISGHTALYWYRQSLGQGLEFLIYFQGNSAPDKSGLPSDRFSAERTGGSVSTLTIQRTQQEDSAVYLCASSLGQWGANTGELFFGEGSRLTVL.

The V gene is TRBV9, the J gene TRBJ2-6; possibly TRBD1 for D (6 bases). V was clipped by 2 bases and J by 1 base, with 7 bases between them. Germline V CDR1 and CDR2: SGDLS, YYNGEE. This CDR3 contains 15 residues. In nucleotides, the CDR3 is TGTGCCAGCAGCGTCACAGGGTCTGGGGCCAACGTCCTGACTTTC. Its protein product is CASSVTGSGANVLTF.

V usage is TRBV30 and J usage is TRBJ1-2; 8 nucleotides align to TRBD1. The V gene end was trimmed by 1 base and the J gene end by 2 bases; junction bases not matched to a gene: 12. CDR3 length: 17 amino acids. Germline V gene data show CDR1 as GTSNPN and CDR2 as SVGIG (reference sequence). The CDR3 DNA sequence: TGTGCCTGGAGTGCCAAACCGGGACAGGTGATGAACTATGGCTACACCTTC. Its translation: CAWSAKPGQVMNYGYTF.

This chain uses TRBV19 with TRBJ1-4, with D perhaps TRBD1 (6 bases). Germline loops: CDR1 LNHDA, CDR2 SQIVND (reference sequence). The CDR3 runs to 17 residues. Deletions cut 7 bases from V and 0 bases from J, with 18 bases between. This CDR3 reads CASTPRGGPATNEKLFF. The CDR3 DNA sequence: TGTGCCAGTACTCCTAGGGGGGGCCCCGCAACTAATGAAAAACTGTTTTTT.

In its sample, this clone was seen a few times. J is TRBJ1-3 and V is TRBV9; no clear D gene. The CDR3 is 13 amino acids. CDR1 SGDLS and CDR2 YYNGEE come from the germline V gene. V lost 0 bases to trimming and J lost 1 base, with 2 bases between them. The CDR3 spells CASSVDSGNTIYF. The DNA of the CDR3 is TGTGCCAGCAGCGTAGATTCTGGAAACACCATATATTTT.

The chain couples TRBV14 to TRBJ1-1; no definite D call. The germline V gene has CDR1 SGHDN and CDR2 FVKESK. V gave up 3 bases and J gave up 3 bases, with 8 bases separating them. The CDR3 contains 13 residues. CDR3 residues: CASSQWKYTEAFF. The CDR3 DNA follows: TGTGCCAGCAGCCAGTGGAAATACACTGAAGCTTTCTTT. The entire variable domain, with the rest obtained from reference TRBV14 and TRBJ1-1, is as follows: EAGVTQFPSHSVIEKGQTVTLRCDPISGHDNLYWYRRVMGKEIKFLLHFVKESKQDESGMPNNRFLAERTGGTYSTLKVQPAELEDSGVYFCASSQWKYTEAFFGQGTRLTVV.

The sample holds one count of this clone. The chain employs TRBV6-6 and TRBJ2-7; 11 bases line up with TRBD1. Germline V gene data show CDR1 as MNHNY and CDR2 as SVGAGI (reference sequence). The junction had 2 bases not matched to a gene; V was cut back by 6 bases and J by 1 base. The CDR3 contains 14 residues. CDR3 coding DNA: TGTGCCAGCAGGGGACAGGGGGGATCCTACGAGCAGTACTTC. Encoded protein: CASRGQGGSYEQYF.